Following are 24 T cell receptor beta chains from one sample sequenced in a study of T cell responses to AZD1222 COVID-19 vaccine (dated by TCRdb to the early 2020s). Library preparation employed the immunoSEQ multiplex PCR assay. In its TCRdb copy, this immuneACCESS table keeps in-frame sequences only and misses some clones. Where compared with another copy, unresolved V genes explain less than half of these, and the others have no known cause. Recorded for this sample are some 100,000 clones; about 89% of them occurred a single time. The ten largest make up approximately 4.9% of the sample. This sample's time point label indicates: baseline before first vaccination. The sample consisted of peripheral blood, taken on day 0 of AZD1222 vaccination. All receptors come from an adult in good health.

V usage is TRBV5-1 and J usage is TRBJ2-7; 7 bases are shared with TRBD2. The CDR3 covers 14 residues. Germline lookup yields CDR1 SGHRS and CDR2 YFSETQ. Trimming took 4 bases from V and 2 from J; bases not matched to a gene: 6. The CDR3 DNA reads as TGCGCCAGCAGCACGGAAGGACTAGCCTACGAGCAGTACTTC. Its protein is CASSTEGLAYEQYF.

The chain links TRBV5-1 to TRBJ1-1, with 8 positions matching TRBD1. V shed 4 bases and J 7 bases; nucleotides not matched to a gene: 6. CDR3 length: 13 residues. Germline CDR1 and CDR2: SGHRS and YFSETQ. The CDR3 DNA sequence: TGCGCCAGCAGCAAGGGACAGGAGAGTGAAGCTTTCTTT. Amino acids: CASSKGQESEAFF.

The V and J genes are TRBV30 and TRBJ1-4; D not resolved. V dropped 3 bases and J dropped 7 bases, with 9 bases sitting between them. There are 12 residues in the CDR3. Looked up from germline, CDR1 is GTSNPN and CDR2 is SVGIG (reference sequence). The CDR3 spells CAWSGRLEKLFF. Written as DNA, the CDR3 is TGTGCCTGGAGCGGACGGCTTGAAAAACTGTTTTTT.

The chain uses TRBV27 and TRBJ2-7; 9 nucleotides line up with TRBD1. The germline V gene has CDR1 MNHEY and CDR2 SMNVEV (reference sequence). This CDR3 has 13 residues. The V segment lost 6 bases and the J segment 3 bases; nucleotides outside the gene matches: 3. CDR3 loop: CASSDRGVYEQYF. CDR3 nucleotide sequence: TGTGCCAGCAGCGACAGGGGGGTCTACGAGCAGTACTTC.

CDR3 amino acids: CASSLGGVFRGGDYGYTF. In DNA, the CDR3 is TGTGCCAGCAGTTTAGGCGGGGTATTTAGGGGAGGGGATTATGGCTACACCTTC. This chain connects TRBV28 to TRBJ1-2; D is possibly TRBD1 (5 bases). The germline CDR1 and CDR2 sequences are MDHEN and SYDVKM. Trimming stripped 2 bases from V and 5 bases from J, with 24 bases between. This CDR3 region has 18 residues.

This clone was seen once. One end of the junction varies from germline; a read error may be responsible. V gene TRBV19 combines with J gene TRBJ1-2; D possibly corresponds to TRBD1 (5 bases). Germline V gene sequence: CDR1 LNHDA, CDR2 SQIVND (reference sequence). The length of the CDR3 is 13 residues. The CDR3: CASSMGGSFGHTF. CDR3 nucleotides: TGTGCCAGTAGTATGGGGGGAAGCTTTGGCCACACCTTC.

The genes are TRBV5-4 and TRBJ2-2, with a weak D call TRBD2 (6 bases). V dropped 4 bases and J dropped 3 bases, with 13 bases sitting between them. CDR3 length: 15 amino acids. Per the germline V gene, CDR1 is SGHNT and CDR2 is YYREEE (reference sequence). The CDR3 here is CASSPTGVDTGELFF. CDR3 nucleotide sequence: TGTGCCAGCAGCCCTACGGGGGTGGACACCGGGGAGCTGTTTTTT.

The V and J genes are TRBV28 and TRBJ1-4; 8 bases are a match to TRBD1. Germline trimming cut 7 bases from V and 11 bases from J; bases unmatched to any gene: 12. The germline V gene encodes CDR1 MDHEN and CDR2 SYDVKM. The CDR3 totals 14 residues. The CDR3, as DNA: TGTGCCAGCACCTCGGAGACAGGGGCTGGGAAACTGTTTTTT. It specifies CASTSETGAGKLFF.

The chain employs TRBV20-1 and TRBJ2-1; 7 positions match TRBD1. The length of the CDR3 is 11 residues. Per germline, CDR1 DFQATT and CDR2 SNEGSKA (reference sequence). The V segment lost 6 bases and the J segment 7 bases; nucleotides outside the gene matches: 3. CDR3 coding DNA: TGCAGTGCAAGGGGGCGGAATGAGCAGTTCTTC. Protein: CSARGRNEQFF.

The chain employs TRBV9 and TRBJ2-3; TRBD1 aligns across 8 bases. The CDR3 totals 16 residues. J lost 4 bases, V lost 1 base, and 8 bases had no gene match. The V gene's germline CDR1 is SGDLS and CDR2 YYNGEE. In DNA form, the CDR3 reads TGTGCCAGCAGCGTACAGGGGGCCTCCGGGGCAGATACGCAGTATTTT. It encodes CASSVQGASGADTQYF. The variable domain in full, completed from reference TRBV9 and TRBJ2-3, reads DSGVTQTPKHLITATGQRVTLRCSPRSGDLSVYWYQQSLDQGLQFLIQYYNGEERAKGNILERFSAQQFPDLHSELNLSSLELGDSALYFCASSVQGASGADTQYFGPGTRLTVL.

The V gene is TRBV7-9, the J gene TRBJ2-3, with a tentative D call TRBD1 (6 bases). The CDR3 extends over 12 amino acids. Trimming removed 5 bases from V and 6 bases from J, with 9 bases in between. Germline V CDR1 and CDR2: SEHNR, FQNEAQ (reference sequence). CDR3 loop: CASSRQGDTQYF. CDR3 bases: TGTGCCAGCAGCCGCCAGGGGGATACGCAGTATTTT.

The rearrangement links TRBV19 to TRBJ1-5, with D possibly being TRBD1 (6 bases). CDR3 length: 16 residues. Trimming shortened V by 2 bases and J by 6 bases, and 17 bases separated the two germline ends. Germline V lookup: CDR1 LNHDA, CDR2 SQIVND (reference sequence). The CDR3: CASSIRGRDKGQPQHF. DNA for the CDR3: TGTGCCAGTAGTATAAGGGGCAGGGACAAGGGTCAGCCCCAGCATTTT.

The V and J genes are TRBV28 and TRBJ2-7; tentatively, D is TRBD1 or TRBD2 (5 bases each). V lost 6 bases to trimming and J lost 1 base, with 16 bases between them. The CDR3 runs to 15 residues. Germline V lookup: CDR1 MDHEN, CDR2 SYDVKM. Here the CDR3 reads CASSAPRGASYEQYF. CDR3 DNA sequence: TGTGCCAGCAGCGCTCCGAGAGGGGCATCCTACGAGCAGTACTTC. Combining the CDR3 with reference TRBV28 and TRBJ2-7 gives the whole variable domain DVKVTQSSRYLVKRTGEKVFLECVQDMDHENMFWYRQDPGLGLRLIYFSYDVKMKEKGDIPEGYSVSREKKERFSLILESASTNQTSMYLCASSAPRGASYEQYFGPGTRLTVT.

The chain recombines TRBV28 with TRBJ1-1; D is possibly TRBD1 (5 bases). Germline CDR1 reads MDHEN; CDR2 reads SYDVKM. The CDR3 runs to 13 residues. Trimming stripped 6 bases from V and 4 bases from J, with 12 bases between. The CDR3 region has the DNA TGTGCCAGCAGCGGCAGGGCGGGCACTGAAGCTTTCTTT. Translation gives CASSGRAGTEAFF.

The rearrangement uses TRBV9 and TRBJ1-2; D is unresolved. The V gene's germline CDR1 is SGDLS and CDR2 YYNGEE. Trimming left V 7 bases short and J 2 bases short, with 12 bases between. CDR3 length: 13 residues. The CDR3 loop reads CASAPRANYGYTF. As DNA, the CDR3 is TGTGCCAGCGCACCCCGTGCGAACTATGGCTACACCTTC.

J is TRBJ1-5 and V is TRBV6-5, with a tentative D call TRBD1 (6 bases). V lost 7 bases and J lost 7, with 17 bases in between. Germline-derived CDR1 and CDR2 are MNHEY and SVGAGI. The CDR3 consists of 14 residues. CDR3 in amino acids: CASTPRGAGQPQHF. CDR3 nucleotide sequence: TGTGCCAGCACCCCAAGGGGGGCCGGGCAGCCCCAGCATTTT.

The genes are TRBV27 and TRBJ2-7, with TRBD1 matching over 10 bases. The CDR3 spans 16 residues. J gave up 3 bases and V 3 bases, and 8 bases lay outside the gene matches. The germline gives CDR1 MNHEY, CDR2 SMNVEV (reference sequence). CDR3 DNA sequence: TGTGCCAGCAGTTTCCGCCCCGGACAGGGGGTCTACGAGCAGTACTTC. This encodes CASSFRPGQGVYEQYF.

The CDR3 DNA reads as TGTGCCAGCAGCCCTCTAGGGAGAAACACTGAAGCTTTCTTT. Its translation: CASSPLGRNTEAFF. This chain connects TRBV27 to TRBJ1-1; D call uncertain. Trimming stripped 6 bases from V and 2 bases from J, with 13 bases between. Germline CDR1 reads MNHEY; CDR2 reads SMNVEV (reference sequence). The CDR3 runs 14 residues.

The V gene is TRBV5-5, the J gene TRBJ2-3; perhaps TRBD2 as D (7 bases). The CDR3 totals 15 residues. Germline V CDR1 and CDR2: SGHKS, YYEKEE (reference sequence). The V end was cut by 3 bases, the J end by 5 bases, with 16 bases between. CDR3 amino acids: CASSSLGGGGDTQYF. The CDR3 DNA follows: TGTGCCAGCAGCTCACTTGGGGGCGGGGGAGATACGCAGTATTTT.

The chain has TRBV30 and TRBJ2-5, with TRBD2 matching 8 bases. After removal of 2 bases from V and 2 bases from J, the junction contained 10 bases not matched to a gene. Germline CDR1 GTSNPN, CDR2 SVGIG (reference sequence). The CDR3 spans 16 residues. The CDR3 sequence: CAWSSQDSGVQETQYF. DNA for the CDR3: TGTGCCTGGAGTTCCCAAGATAGCGGGGTACAAGAGACCCAGTACTTC.

CDR3 in DNA: TGTGCCAGTAGTATTCGGACAGGGATGGGCAATGAGCAGTTCTTC. Protein sequence: CASSIRTGMGNEQFF. The chain combines TRBV19 with TRBJ2-1, with TRBD1 matching over 8 bases. The junction had 7 bases not matched to a gene; V was cut back by 3 bases and J by 6 bases. The CDR3 extends over 15 amino acids. CDR1 and CDR2 (germline): LNHDA, SQIVND (reference sequence).

This chain uses TRBV7-9 with TRBJ2-5; TRBD2 agrees at 10 bases. Germline CDR1 SEHNR, CDR2 FQNEAQ (reference sequence). The CDR3 is made up of 16 amino acids. Trimming cost V 1 base and J 1 base; bases outside gene matches: 3. CDR3 in DNA: TGTGCCAGCAGCTTAGGGACTAGCGGCCTCCAAGAGACCCAGTACTTC. It encodes CASSLGTSGLQETQYF. Supplemented by reference TRBV7-9 and TRBJ2-5, the full variable domain reads DTGVSQNPRHKITKRGQNVTFRCDPISEHNRLYWYRQTLGQGPEFLTYFQNEAQLEKSRLLSDRFSAERPKGSFSTLEIQRTEQGDSAMYLCASSLGTSGLQETQYFGPGTRLLVL.

The rearrangement uses TRBV27 and TRBJ2-5; perhaps TRBD1 as D (5 bases). CDR3 length: 15 residues. V lost 0 bases, J lost 4 bases, and 12 bases lay in between. CDR1 and CDR2 (germline): MNHEY, SMNVEV (reference sequence). CDR3 in DNA: TGTGCCAGCAGTTTATCTGCAGGGCTCATAGAGACCCAGTACTTC. It codes for CASSLSAGLIETQYF.

V usage is TRBV5-1 and J usage is TRBJ1-2; the D gene is possibly TRBD1 (5 bases). V gave up 7 bases and J gave up 5 bases, with 21 bases separating them. The CDR3 sequence is 15 residues long. CDR1 and CDR2 from the germline V gene are SGHRS and YFSETQ. The CDR3 protein is CASRTGEGTGYGYTF. CDR3 DNA: TGCGCCAGCCGAACCGGGGAGGGGACCGGATATGGCTACACCTTC.